Listed here are 18 T cell receptor beta chains from one sample, sequenced in a study of response to subunit inactivated influenza vaccine. MiXCR, applied by TCRdb to the RT-PCR reads, yields one record per CDR3 protein. The sample lists about 780,000 distinct CDR3 sequences, approximately 17% seen once, with about a tenth in the top ten. The sequencing used PBMCs from blood, collected roughly 5 days after vaccination. The receptors were gathered from a man aged 50-60 years who received an inactivated influenza vaccine.

The chain employs TRBV20-1 and TRBJ2-7; 7 bases map to TRBD1. CDR1 DFQATT and CDR2 SNEGSKA come from the germline V gene (reference sequence). V shed 5 bases, J shed 1 base, and the junction held 5 bases outside the gene matches. This CDR3 is built from 13 residues. For the CDR3, the DNA is TGCAGTGCTGGGACAGCGAAGTCCTACGAGCAGTACTTC. This gives the protein CSAGTAKSYEQYF.

This clonotype was counted at least ten times. The rearrangement joins TRBV27 to TRBJ2-3; 9 nucleotides line up with TRBD2. This CDR3 is built from 16 residues. Germline loops: CDR1 MNHEY, CDR2 SMNVEV (reference sequence). J was trimmed by 3 bases and V by 5 bases; bases with no gene match: 9. Here the CDR3 reads CASSPLAGWGTDTQYF. The DNA for the CDR3 is TGTGCCAGCAGTCCCCTAGCGGGGTGGGGGACAGATACGCAGTATTTT.

In this sample, this clonotype turned up a few times. The chain links TRBV12-3 or TRBV12-4 to TRBJ2-3; possible D gene TRBD1, 7 bases. Trimming left V 10 bases short and J 0 bases short, with 14 bases between. The CDR3 runs to 14 residues. In DNA, the CDR3 is TGTGCCACCGCGCGGGACAGCAGCACAGATACGCAGTATTTT. Protein: CATARDSSTDTQYF.

There are many counts of this clonotype. The chain employs TRBV5-1 and TRBJ1-4; 8 bases agree with TRBD1. V trimming: 1 base; J trimming: 5 bases; junction bases outside the gene matches: 1. The CDR3 has 14 amino acids. Germline lookup yields CDR1 SGHRS and CDR2 YFSETQ. CDR3 coding DNA: TGCGCCAGCAGCTTGAGGACAGGGAATGAAAAACTGTTTTTT. Protein product: CASSLRTGNEKLFF.

This clonotype was observed a handful of times. The rearrangement joins TRBV15 to TRBJ1-1; D unresolved. The V and J ends lost 2 bases and 3 bases respectively, with 4 bases between them. The germline gives CDR1 LNHNV, CDR2 YYDKDF (reference sequence). The CDR3 loop spans 12 amino acids. CDR3 region: CATSRIDTEAFF. Here the CDR3 DNA reads TGTGCCACCAGCAGAATTGACACTGAAGCTTTCTTT.

This clonotype has a handful of counts. This chain links TRBV4-1 with TRBJ2-7; tentative D call: TRBD1 (6 bases). From germline, CDR1 is MGHRA and CDR2 YSYEKL. V dropped 4 bases and J dropped 2 bases, with 12 bases sitting between them. The CDR3 length is 14 residues. The CDR3 loop is CASSRTEGTYEQYF. The CDR3 DNA reads TGCGCCAGCAGCCGGACAGAAGGGACCTACGAGCAGTACTTC.

This clonotype was recorded at least ten times. The gene calls are TRBV20-1 and TRBJ2-5; D remains unclear. The V end lost 2 bases, the J end lost 2 bases, and 9 bases lay between the germline ends. The CDR3 runs to 13 residues. CDR1 is DFQATT and CDR2 is SNEGSKA in the germline V gene (reference sequence). CDR3 in amino acids: CSARRDFQETQYF. CDR3 nucleotide sequence: TGCAGTGCTAGACGCGACTTTCAAGAGACCCAGTACTTC.

The V gene is TRBV7-8, the J gene TRBJ2-1; tentative D call: TRBD2 (5 bases). Per germline, CDR1 SGHVS and CDR2 FQNEAQ. The CDR3 totals 15 residues. V was shortened by 1 base and J by 9 bases, with 16 bases between the two germline ends. As DNA, the CDR3 is TGTGCCAGCAGCTTAGAGGTCCTAACTAGTACTGAGCAGTTCTTC. It specifies CASSLEVLTSTEQFF.

In this sample, this clonotype turned up a few times. The V and J genes are TRBV6-1 and TRBJ2-3; tentative D call: TRBD2 (5 bases). This CDR3 is 15 amino acids long. V was pared by 3 bases and J by 11 bases, with 21 bases between. Germline V gene lookup returns CDR1 MNHNS and CDR2 SASEGT. CDR3 sequence (DNA): TGTGCCAGCAGTGACCCCCAAGGACTGACCTGGAGGCAGTATTTT. This gives the protein CASSDPQGLTWRQYF.

This clonotype has only a few counts. The chain recombines TRBV18 with TRBJ1-5; TRBD1 matches 7 bases. V lost 2 bases to trimming and J lost 3 bases; unmatched junction nucleotides: 4. This CDR3 comprises 15 residues. Germline values: CDR1 KGHSH, CDR2 LQKENI. The CDR3 spells CASSPAGTANQPQHF. The CDR3 bases are TGTGCCAGCTCACCAGCCGGGACAGCCAATCAGCCCCAGCATTTT.

This chain connects TRBV2 to TRBJ1-3; 11 bases match TRBD1. Germline lookup yields CDR1 SNHLY and CDR2 FYNNEI. The junction had 12 bases not matched to a gene; V was cut back by 11 bases and J by 0 bases. CDR3 size: 17 residues. The CDR3 bases are TGTGCCTGCCGGGACAGGGGGTTACTCAGCTCTGGAAACACCATATATTTT. Amino acid sequence: CACRDRGLLSSGNTIYF.

This chain uses TRBV6-2 or TRBV6-3 with TRBJ2-3; D is unresolved. V was cut by 5 bases and J by 1 base, with 16 bases left in between. Germline V CDR1 and CDR2: MNHEY, SVGEGT. This CDR3 is 16 amino acids long. The CDR3 is CASSPPPRTGTDTQYF. The CDR3 DNA sequence: TGTGCCAGCAGTCCCCCCCCAAGGACGGGCACAGATACGCAGTATTTT.

The chain combines TRBV10-3 with TRBJ2-5; 10 bases match TRBD1. The CDR3 has 15 residues. Germline CDR1 reads ENHRY; CDR2 reads SYGVKD. The trim removed 3 bases at V and 3 bases at J, leaving 4 bases unmatched. The CDR3: CAISDTTGGKETQYF. The DNA for the CDR3 is TGTGCCATCAGTGATACGACAGGGGGCAAAGAGACCCAGTACTTC.

Notes on this clonotype: The junction differs from germline at one of its ends, possibly a read error. This chain links TRBV19 with TRBJ2-1; a possible D gene is TRBD2 (6 bases). This CDR3 is built from 15 residues. CDR1 and CDR2 from the germline V gene are LNHDA and SQIVND (reference sequence). The CDR3 loop reads CASSSSGSSYNEQLF. The CDR3 DNA reads TGTGCCAGTAGTTCAAGCGGGTCCTCCTACAATGAGCAGCTCTTC.

This clonotype was counted only a few times. This chain links TRBV5-6 with TRBJ2-2, with D maybe TRBD2 (6 bases). V lost 5 bases and J lost 5, with 16 bases in between. The CDR3 loop spans 15 amino acids. Germline CDR1 SGHDT, CDR2 YYEEEE. CDR3 sequence: CASSTIMGGTGELFF. CDR3 nucleotides: TGTGCCAGCAGTACAATTATGGGAGGAACCGGGGAGCTGTTTTTT.

This clonotype was picked up a small number of times. The rearrangement uses TRBV7-2 and TRBJ2-1, with a possible D match to TRBD2 (6 bases). V lost 2 bases and J lost 14, with 13 bases in between. This CDR3 has 12 residues. Germline values: CDR1 SGHTA, CDR2 FQGNSA. The CDR3 DNA reads TGTGCCAGCAGCTTAATCGTAGGGGAGGAGTTCTTC. This translates into CASSLIVGEEFF.

V usage is TRBV20-1 and J usage is TRBJ1-5; no reliable D call. With 3 bases removed from V and 5 bases from J, the gap between germline ends came to 17 bases. Germline CDR1 and CDR2: DFQATT and SNEGSKA (reference sequence). CDR3 length: 15 amino acids. CDR3 protein: CSARVSVPGDQPQHF. CDR3 nucleotide sequence: TGCAGTGCTAGGGTCTCCGTTCCAGGCGATCAGCCCCAGCATTTT.

V and J are TRBV7-2 and TRBJ2-5; D is unresolved. V shed 7 bases and J shed 0 bases, with 18 bases lying between them. Germline V gene sequence: CDR1 SGHTA, CDR2 FQGNSA. The CDR3 sequence is 16 residues long. This CDR3 reads CASTPQGFRHQETQYF. CDR3 bases: TGTGCCAGCACCCCACAAGGGTTCCGGCACCAAGAGACCCAGTACTTC.